Listed below are T cell receptor beta chains from one sample, sequenced in a study of blood T cell repertoires in COVID-19. Profiling relied on immunoSEQ multiplex PCR, and the TCRdb table lists in-frame clones only, not all of them. Found here are over 250,000 clones, about 90% of them singletons; the top ten hold about 10%. Source material: peripheral blood. The receptors originated from a woman between 70 and 85 years old with COVID-19, enrolled during active disease. CDR3s include the opening cysteine and the closing phenylalanine or tryptophan. Fields, in order: J gene, clone size, D gene, V gene, CDR3 DNA, CDR3 protein. The D gene is left open where the match is weak. Expanded clones get a size class; other rows say once, few or many, or leave the size out.

j_gene: TRBJ2-3
abundance: .
d_gene: .
v_gene: TRBV3-1/TRBV3-2
CDR3nt: TGTGCCAGCAGCCAAGGCAACTCTCCAACAGATACGCAGTATTTT
CDR3aa: CASSQGNSPTDTQYF

j_gene: TRBJ1-1
abundance: .
d_gene: TRBD1
v_gene: TRBV27
CDR3nt: TGTGCCAGCAGGTTCCCAGGGGGTACTGAAGCTTTCTTT
CDR3aa: CASRFPGGTEAFF

j_gene: TRBJ1-6
abundance: .
d_gene: TRBD1
v_gene: TRBV5-1
CDR3nt: TGCGCCAGCAGCTGGATGGGACAGTTTAAGGGGAGCTCCTATAATTCACCCCTCCACTTT
CDR3aa: CASSWMGQFKGSSYNSPLHF

j_gene: TRBJ2-1
abundance: .
d_gene: TRBD1
v_gene: TRBV11-1
CDR3nt: TGTGCCAGCAGCTTTGACAGGGTCGATGAGCAGTTCTTC
CDR3aa: CASSFDRVDEQFF

j_gene: TRBJ1-3
abundance: .
d_gene: .
v_gene: TRBV5-5
CDR3nt: TGTGCCAGCAGCTTGACGGGCTCTGGAAACACCATATATTTT
CDR3aa: CASSLTGSGNTIYF

j_gene: TRBJ2-7
abundance: .
d_gene: .
v_gene: TRBV6-5
CDR3nt: TGTGCCAGCAGTTACCCGGGAGCTTACGAGCAGTACTTC
CDR3aa: CASSYPGAYEQYF

j_gene: TRBJ1-1
abundance: .
d_gene: .
v_gene: TRBV6-2/TRBV6-3
CDR3nt: TGTGCCAGCAGTTATCTCGCGGGCGTGAACACTGAAGCTTTCTTT
CDR3aa: CASSYLAGVNTEAFF

j_gene: TRBJ2-7
abundance: .
d_gene: .
v_gene: TRBV6-4
CDR3nt: TGTGCCAGCAGTGACTCGAATTCGGGGATTCCCTACGAGCAGTACTTC
CDR3aa: CASSDSNSGIPYEQYF

j_gene: TRBJ2-3
abundance: .
d_gene: TRBD2
v_gene: TRBV5-6
CDR3nt: TGTGCCAGCAGCTTTGGCGCGGGAGCCCCTGGGGATACGCAGTATTTT
CDR3aa: CASSFGAGAPGDTQYF

j_gene: TRBJ1-1
abundance: .
d_gene: .
v_gene: TRBV30
CDR3nt: TGTGCCTGGAGTGTAGGGGGGGGAGGCACTGAAGCTTTCTTT
CDR3aa: CAWSVGGGGTEAFF

j_gene: TRBJ2-7
abundance: .
d_gene: TRBD2
v_gene: TRBV6-5
CDR3nt: TGTGCCAGCAGTTCCCTTAGCGGGAAAGACCCCTACGAGCAGTACTTC
CDR3aa: CASSSLSGKDPYEQYF

j_gene: TRBJ1-3
abundance: .
d_gene: .
v_gene: TRBV19
CDR3nt: TGTGCCAGTAGCAAAATGAGGGACACCGGAGCCACCATATATTTT
CDR3aa: CASSKMRDTGATIYF

j_gene: TRBJ1-5
abundance: .
d_gene: TRBD1
v_gene: TRBV30
CDR3nt: TGTGCCTGGAGTGCGGACAGGGGCCTTGGGTGGAGCAATCAGCCCCAGCATTTT
CDR3aa: CAWSADRGLGWSNQPQHF

j_gene: TRBJ1-5
abundance: .
d_gene: TRBD1
v_gene: TRBV19
CDR3nt: TGTGCCAGTACCCAATCGGGGGGACAGGGTGAGCCCCAGCATTTT
CDR3aa: CASTQSGGQGEPQHF

j_gene: TRBJ1-2
abundance: .
d_gene: TRBD1
v_gene: TRBV2
CDR3nt: TGTGCCAGCAGTGCGCAGGGGGCGGGTGGCTACACCTTC
CDR3aa: CASSAQGAGGYTF

j_gene: TRBJ1-2
abundance: .
d_gene: .
v_gene: TRBV2
CDR3nt: TGTGCCAGCAGTGACAGGGCAAGGGGCTACACCTTC
CDR3aa: CASSDRARGYTF

j_gene: TRBJ1-1
abundance: .
d_gene: .
v_gene: TRBV6-5
CDR3nt: TGTGCCAGCAGTTTTCGACAGAACACTGAAGCTTTCTTT
CDR3aa: CASSFRQNTEAFF

j_gene: TRBJ1-5
abundance: .
d_gene: .
v_gene: TRBV4-1
CDR3nt: TGCGCCAGCAGTACCCAAGGGGCCGGTCAGCCCCAGCATTTT
CDR3aa: CASSTQGAGQPQHF

j_gene: TRBJ2-1
abundance: .
d_gene: .
v_gene: TRBV4-1
CDR3nt: TGCGCCAGCAGCCAACAAACTAGTACAGCCTACAATGAGCAGTTCTTC
CDR3aa: CASSQQTSTAYNEQFF

j_gene: TRBJ2-3
abundance: .
d_gene: .
v_gene: TRBV6-5
CDR3nt: TGTGCCAGCAGTTCGAACAGGGATACGCAGTATTTT
CDR3aa: CASSSNRDTQYF

j_gene: TRBJ2-4
abundance: .
d_gene: .
v_gene: TRBV7-9
CDR3nt: TGTGCCAGCAGCTTAGGAGGGATGGACATTCAGTACTTC
CDR3aa: CASSLGGMDIQYF

j_gene: TRBJ1-1
abundance: .
d_gene: .
v_gene: TRBV19
CDR3nt: TGTGCCAGTAGTTTTGGACAAATGAACACTGAAGCTTTCTTT
CDR3aa: CASSFGQMNTEAFF

j_gene: TRBJ2-3
abundance: .
d_gene: TRBD2
v_gene: TRBV3-1/TRBV3-2
CDR3nt: TGTGCCAGCAGCCCTAGCGGGCCGAGGACAGATACGCAGTATTTT
CDR3aa: CASSPSGPRTDTQYF

j_gene: TRBJ2-5
abundance: .
d_gene: .
v_gene: TRBV9
CDR3nt: TGTGCCAGCAGCGTAGACACGAAAGAGACCCAGTACTTC
CDR3aa: CASSVDTKETQYF

j_gene: TRBJ1-6
abundance: .
d_gene: .
v_gene: TRBV30
CDR3nt: TGTGCCTGGAGTGTGTTAGTACCCAATTCACCCCTCCACTTT
CDR3aa: CAWSVLVPNSPLHF

j_gene: TRBJ2-1
abundance: .
d_gene: .
v_gene: TRBV5-4
CDR3nt: TGTGCCACCTGGGGCGGTAGCTCCTACAATGAGCAGTTCTTC
CDR3aa: CATWGGSSYNEQFF

j_gene: TRBJ1-5
abundance: .
d_gene: .
v_gene: TRBV5-1
CDR3nt: TGCGCCAGCAGAGAGGGAAACAGCAATCAGCCCCAGCATTTT
CDR3aa: CASREGNSNQPQHF

j_gene: TRBJ2-3
abundance: .
d_gene: TRBD2
v_gene: TRBV5-1
CDR3nt: TGCGCCAGCAGCTTGGGACTAGCGGGAGGTTCGGCAGATACGCAGTATTTT
CDR3aa: CASSLGLAGGSADTQYF

j_gene: TRBJ1-1
abundance: .
d_gene: .
v_gene: TRBV6-5
CDR3nt: TGTGCCAGCACTAGAGGAGAAGCTTTCTTT
CDR3aa: CASTRGEAFF

j_gene: TRBJ2-1
abundance: once
d_gene: TRBD2
v_gene: TRBV2
CDR3nt: TGTGCCAGCAGTCCTACGCTACTACTAGCGGGACGGAAGGGGGATGAGCAGTTCTTC
CDR3aa: CASSPTLLLAGRKGDEQFF

j_gene: TRBJ2-7
abundance: .
d_gene: .
v_gene: TRBV28
CDR3nt: TGTGCCAGCAGAACGCGTGGACCGGGACAATTCTACGAGCAGTACTTC
CDR3aa: CASRTRGPGQFYEQYF

j_gene: TRBJ2-7
abundance: .
d_gene: .
v_gene: TRBV19
CDR3nt: TGTGCCAGTAGTATAGGGGGGGTTAGCCCTACCTACGAGCAGTACTTC
CDR3aa: CASSIGGVSPTYEQYF

j_gene: TRBJ2-1
abundance: .
d_gene: .
v_gene: TRBV7-9
CDR3nt: TGTGCCAGCAGCTTAACAAGGAGGCAATACAATGAGCAGTTCTTC
CDR3aa: CASSLTRRQYNEQFF

j_gene: TRBJ2-1
abundance: .
d_gene: .
v_gene: TRBV6-5
CDR3nt: TGTGCCAGCAGTTATCTGGCAGGGCCGAATGAGCAGTTCTTC
CDR3aa: CASSYLAGPNEQFF

j_gene: TRBJ2-1
abundance: .
d_gene: .
v_gene: TRBV27
CDR3nt: TGTGCCAGCAGTTTATCAGGGAGCTCCTACAATGAGCAGTTCTTC
CDR3aa: CASSLSGSSYNEQFF

j_gene: TRBJ1-1
abundance: few
d_gene: .
v_gene: TRBV28
CDR3nt: TGTGCCAGCAGTTTATGGGACAGGAACACTGAAGCTTTCTTT
CDR3aa: CASSLWDRNTEAFF

j_gene: TRBJ2-5
abundance: .
d_gene: TRBD2
v_gene: TRBV6-2/TRBV6-3
CDR3nt: TGTGCCAGCAGTTACGGAGCGGGAGGATTAGAGACCCAGTACTTC
CDR3aa: CASSYGAGGLETQYF

j_gene: TRBJ2-7
abundance: once
d_gene: .
v_gene: TRBV30
CDR3nt: TGTGCCTGGATGGGGGATCTAGCGAGCGAGCAGTACTTC
CDR3aa: CAWMGDLASEQYF

j_gene: TRBJ1-3
abundance: .
d_gene: .
v_gene: TRBV30
CDR3nt: TGTGCCTGGAATTTAATAGGGGCTGGAAACACCATATATTTT
CDR3aa: CAWNLIGAGNTIYF

j_gene: TRBJ1-1
abundance: once
d_gene: .
v_gene: TRBV7-2
CDR3nt: TGTGCCAGCAGAGCGGGGGGTGGCACTGAAGCTTTCTTT
CDR3aa: CASRAGGGTEAFF

j_gene: TRBJ1-4
abundance: .
d_gene: .
v_gene: TRBV11-2
CDR3nt: TGTGCCAGCAGCTTATCTCCCCAGATTAATGAAAAACTGTTTTTT
CDR3aa: CASSLSPQINEKLFF

j_gene: TRBJ2-1
abundance: .
d_gene: .
v_gene: TRBV10-3
CDR3nt: TGTGCCATCAGTGAGGCAAAAGGTCGAAGGGACTTGAAGTTCTTC
CDR3aa: CAISEAKGRRDLKFF

j_gene: TRBJ1-1
abundance: once
d_gene: .
v_gene: TRBV27
CDR3nt: TGTGCCAGCGGCACAGTCGAACCTCACACTGAAGCTTTCTTT
CDR3aa: CASGTVEPHTEAFF

j_gene: TRBJ1-2
abundance: .
d_gene: TRBD1
v_gene: TRBV5-4
CDR3nt: TGTGCCAGCAGGGCCCGGACAGGGTTTGACGGCTACACCTTC
CDR3aa: CASRARTGFDGYTF

j_gene: TRBJ1-1
abundance: .
d_gene: .
v_gene: TRBV4-1
CDR3nt: TGCGCCAGCAGCCAAGAGGGGTCTGGTGGGGCTACTGAAGCTTTCTTT
CDR3aa: CASSQEGSGGATEAFF

j_gene: TRBJ2-2
abundance: once
d_gene: TRBD1
v_gene: TRBV19
CDR3nt: TGTGCCAGTAGCCGGACAGGGGGCACCGGGGAGCTGTTTTTT
CDR3aa: CASSRTGGTGELFF

j_gene: TRBJ2-7
abundance: .
d_gene: .
v_gene: TRBV3-1/TRBV3-2
CDR3nt: TGTGCCAGCAGCCAAGAGACAGAGCAGTACTTC
CDR3aa: CASSQETEQYF

j_gene: TRBJ2-3
abundance: .
d_gene: TRBD2
v_gene: TRBV5-4
CDR3nt: TGTGCCAGCAGCTTCACCCAGCGGGACCCAGATACGCAGTATTTT
CDR3aa: CASSFTQRDPDTQYF